Below, one T cell receptor (beta chain) is given with its context. Its antigen remains unidentified. The study ran its PCR with 60 Vbeta and 13 Jbeta primers. Profiled with immunoSEQ multiplex PCR; TCRdb holds only in-frame clones, not every one. The sample holds about 180,000 clones, around 79% seen once. CDR1 SGDLS and CDR2 YYNGEE come from the germline V gene. The CDR3 loop spans 16 amino acids. The V segment lost 4 bases and the J segment 2 bases; nucleotides outside the gene matches: 3. This entry is derived from a study of cytomegalovirus exposure and HLA in healthy donors. Regarding the study as a whole: Earlier analysis found most TCR beta V segments productive about 90% or about 30% of the time. Apart from CMV serostatus, no immune exposure information was available.

The chain couples TRBV9 to TRBJ2-1, with 13 nucleotides matching TRBD2. What was sequenced was PBMCs. The TCR comes from a woman aged 50 to 65 in good health and CMV-seronegative. The CDR3 region is CASSRLAGGTYNEQFF. CDR3 nucleotides: TGTGCCAGCAGCCGACTAGCGGGAGGCACCTACAATGAGCAGTTCTTC.